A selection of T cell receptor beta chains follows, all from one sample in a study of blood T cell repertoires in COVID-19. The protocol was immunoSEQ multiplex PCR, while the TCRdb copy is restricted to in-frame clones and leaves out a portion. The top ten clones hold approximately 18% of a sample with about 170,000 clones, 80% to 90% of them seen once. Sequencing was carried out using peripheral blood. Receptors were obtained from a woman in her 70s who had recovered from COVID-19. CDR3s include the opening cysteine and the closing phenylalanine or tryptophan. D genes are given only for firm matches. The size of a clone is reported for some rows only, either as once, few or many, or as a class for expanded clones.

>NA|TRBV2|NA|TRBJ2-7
TGTGCCAGCAGTGTCCAGGTCTCCTACGAGCAGTACTTC
CASSVQVSYEQYF
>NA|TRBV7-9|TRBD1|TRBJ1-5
TGTGCCAGCAGCTTAGCGGTCGGACAGGGGGGCCAGCCCCAGCATTTT
CASSLAVGQGGQPQHF
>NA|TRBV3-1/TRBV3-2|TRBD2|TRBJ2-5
TGTGCCAGCAGCCCCGGACTAGCGGGGACCCAAGAGACCCAGTACTTC
CASSPGLAGTQETQYF
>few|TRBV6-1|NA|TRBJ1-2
TGTGCCAGCAGTGAAACCCCCACACCTAACTATGGCTACACCTTC
CASSETPTPNYGYTF
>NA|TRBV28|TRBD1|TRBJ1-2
TGTGCCAGCATCCTAGGGGGCAGGGACTATGGCTACACCTTC
CASILGGRDYGYTF
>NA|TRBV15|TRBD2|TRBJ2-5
TGTGCCACCAGCAGAGGGAGGCGGGGGGGCCGGGAGACCCAGTACTTC
CATSRGRRGGRETQYF
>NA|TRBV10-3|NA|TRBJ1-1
TGTGCCATCAGTGAGTCCGGGGGGGTAGGGCGGACTGAAGCTTTCTTT
CAISESGGVGRTEAFF
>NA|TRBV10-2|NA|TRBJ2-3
TGCGCCAGCACCCTGCCAGGGTGGGTACCAGATACGCAGTATTTT
CASTLPGWVPDTQYF
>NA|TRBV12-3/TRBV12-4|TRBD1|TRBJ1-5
TGTGCCAGCAGTCCACAGGGGTTGGAGCCCCAGCATTTT
CASSPQGLEPQHF
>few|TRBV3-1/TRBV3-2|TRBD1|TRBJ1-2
TGTGCCAGCAGCCCCCGGACAGGGGGCCCTAACTCTCGGGGCTACACCTTC
CASSPRTGGPNSRGYTF
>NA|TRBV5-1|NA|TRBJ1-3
TGCGCCAGCAGCTTGGAGGGGGACTCTGGAAACACCATATATTTT
CASSLEGDSGNTIYF
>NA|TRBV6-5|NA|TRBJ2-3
TGTGCCAGCAGTAACAGGGAAGATACGCAGTATTTT
CASSNREDTQYF
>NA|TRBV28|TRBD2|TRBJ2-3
TGTGCCAGCAGTTGGTTGCAGCGGGAGTTATCAGATACGCAGTATTTT
CASSWLQRELSDTQYF
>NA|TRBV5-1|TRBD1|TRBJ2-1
TGCGCCAGCAGCTTGGGGTCGGGACAGGGTGGAGGATGGTTGGCCAATGAGCAGTTCTTC
CASSLGSGQGGGWLANEQFF
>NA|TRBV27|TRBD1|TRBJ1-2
TGTGCCAGCAGTCCCTTGGACAGGGGTGGCTACACCTTC
CASSPLDRGGYTF
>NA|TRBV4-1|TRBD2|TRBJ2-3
TGCGCCAGCAGCCCAAGGACTAGCGGCACGGATACGCAGTATTTT
CASSPRTSGTDTQYF
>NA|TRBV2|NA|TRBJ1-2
TGTGCCAGCACCCCGACAGGAGATTATGGCTACACCTTC
CASTPTGDYGYTF
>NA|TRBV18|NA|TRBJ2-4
TGTGCCAGCTCACCCCAGCGGGTAAACATTCAGTACTTC
CASSPQRVNIQYF
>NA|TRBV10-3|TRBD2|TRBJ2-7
TGTGCCATCAGTGTGGCTAGCGGGAGCTACGAGCAGTACTTC
CAISVASGSYEQYF
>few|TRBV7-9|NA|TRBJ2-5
TGTGCCAGCAGCTTGTCGGGGGGCCCCCAAGAGACCCAGTACTTC
CASSLSGGPQETQYF
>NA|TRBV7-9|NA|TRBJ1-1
TGTGCCAGCAGCTTAGTGGGGGGAGCTTTCTTT
CASSLVGGAFF
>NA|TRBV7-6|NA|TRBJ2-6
TGTGCCAGCAGCTTCACGGGAGGGGCCAACGTCCTGACTTTC
CASSFTGGANVLTF
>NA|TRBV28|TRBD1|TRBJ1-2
TGTGCCAGCAGTTTCCGAGACAGGGTGATGGGAGGCTACACCTTC
CASSFRDRVMGGYTF
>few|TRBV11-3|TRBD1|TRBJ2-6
TGTGCCAGCAGCGACAGGGGCTCTGGGGCCAACGTCCTGACTTTC
CASSDRGSGANVLTF
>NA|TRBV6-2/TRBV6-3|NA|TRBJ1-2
TGTGCCAGCAGTTACTCGAGAGGGAGTCTTGGCTACACCTTC
CASSYSRGSLGYTF
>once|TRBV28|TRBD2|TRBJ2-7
TGTGCCAGCAGTTTTGCGGGGGGGAGGAACGAGCAGTACTTC
CASSFAGGRNEQYF
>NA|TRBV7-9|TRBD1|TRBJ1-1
TGTGCCAGCAGCCCACGGACAGGGGGCGAAGCTTTCTTT
CASSPRTGGEAFF
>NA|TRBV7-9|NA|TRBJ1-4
TGTGCCAGCAGCTTAGTTTACCAGGCAACTAATGAAAAACTGTTTTTT
CASSLVYQATNEKLFF
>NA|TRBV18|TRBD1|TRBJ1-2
TGTGCCAGCTCACCACCGGGGACATTACAGGGGGGCTACACCTTC
CASSPPGTLQGGYTF